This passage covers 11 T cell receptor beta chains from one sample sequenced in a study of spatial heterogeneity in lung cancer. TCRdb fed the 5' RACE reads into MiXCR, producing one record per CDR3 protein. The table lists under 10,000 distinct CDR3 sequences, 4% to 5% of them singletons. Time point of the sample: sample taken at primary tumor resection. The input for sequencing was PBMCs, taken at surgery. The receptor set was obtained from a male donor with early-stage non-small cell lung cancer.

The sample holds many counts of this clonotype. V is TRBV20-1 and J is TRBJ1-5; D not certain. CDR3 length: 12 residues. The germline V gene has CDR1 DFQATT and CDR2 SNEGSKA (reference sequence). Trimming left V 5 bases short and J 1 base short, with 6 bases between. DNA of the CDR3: TGCAGTGCTGCCCGGAGCAATCAGCCCCAGCATTTT. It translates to CSAARSNQPQHF.

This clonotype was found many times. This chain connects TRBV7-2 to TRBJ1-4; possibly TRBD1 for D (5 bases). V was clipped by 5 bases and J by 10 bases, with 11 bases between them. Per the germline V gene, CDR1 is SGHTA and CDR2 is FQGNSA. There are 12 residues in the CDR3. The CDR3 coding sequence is TGTGCCAGCAGCCGCGACAGTTTAAAACTGTTTTTT. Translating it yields CASSRDSLKLFF. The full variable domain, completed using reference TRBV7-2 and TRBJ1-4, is GAGVSQSPSNKVTEKGKDVELRCDPISGHTALYWYRQSLGQGLEFLIYFQGNSAPDKSGLPSDRFSAERTGGSVSTLTIQRTQQEDSAVYLCASSRDSLKLFFGSGTQLSVL.

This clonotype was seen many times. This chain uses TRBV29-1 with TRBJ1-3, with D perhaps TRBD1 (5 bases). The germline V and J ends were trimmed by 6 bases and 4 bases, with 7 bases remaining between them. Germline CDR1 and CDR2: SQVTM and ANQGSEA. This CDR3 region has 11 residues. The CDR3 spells CSVQGGNTIYF. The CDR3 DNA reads TGCAGCGTCCAGGGCGGAAACACCATATATTTT.

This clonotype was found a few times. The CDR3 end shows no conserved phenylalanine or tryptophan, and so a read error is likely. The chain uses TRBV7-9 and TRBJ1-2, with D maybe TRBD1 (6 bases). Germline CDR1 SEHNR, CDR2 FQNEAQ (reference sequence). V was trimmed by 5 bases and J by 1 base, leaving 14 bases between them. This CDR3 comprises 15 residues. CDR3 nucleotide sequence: TGTGCCAGCAGCGCCCACAGGGATCGTAACTATGGCTACACCTCC. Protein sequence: CASSAHRDRNYGYTS.

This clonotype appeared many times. Written as DNA, the CDR3 is TGCAGCGTCACACAGGGAACTCGGCAGTACGTC. It encodes CSVTQGTRQYV. The chain has TRBV29-1 and TRBJ2-7; possible D gene TRBD1, 6 bases. This CDR3 region has 11 residues. V was trimmed by 6 bases and J by 9 bases, leaving 15 bases between them. Germline V CDR1 and CDR2: SQVTM, ANQGSEA.

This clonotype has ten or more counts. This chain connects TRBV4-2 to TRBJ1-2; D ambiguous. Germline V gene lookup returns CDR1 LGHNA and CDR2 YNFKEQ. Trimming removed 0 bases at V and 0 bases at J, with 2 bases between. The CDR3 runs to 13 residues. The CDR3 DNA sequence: TGTGCCAGCAGCCAAGATACTAACTATGGCTACACCTTC. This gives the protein CASSQDTNYGYTF.

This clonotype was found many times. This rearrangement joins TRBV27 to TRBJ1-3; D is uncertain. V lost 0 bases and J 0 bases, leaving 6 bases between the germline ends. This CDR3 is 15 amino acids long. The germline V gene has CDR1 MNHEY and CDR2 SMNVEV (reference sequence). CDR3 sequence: CASSLSGFSGNTIYF. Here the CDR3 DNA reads TGTGCCAGCAGTTTATCGGGCTTCTCTGGAAACACCATATATTTT.

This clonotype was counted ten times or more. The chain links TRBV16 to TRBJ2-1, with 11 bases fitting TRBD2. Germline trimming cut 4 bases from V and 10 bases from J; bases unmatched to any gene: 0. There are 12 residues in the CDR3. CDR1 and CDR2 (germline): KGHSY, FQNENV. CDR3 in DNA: TGTGCCAGCAGCCGGACTAGCGGGGAGCAGTTCTTC. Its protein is CASSRTSGEQFF.

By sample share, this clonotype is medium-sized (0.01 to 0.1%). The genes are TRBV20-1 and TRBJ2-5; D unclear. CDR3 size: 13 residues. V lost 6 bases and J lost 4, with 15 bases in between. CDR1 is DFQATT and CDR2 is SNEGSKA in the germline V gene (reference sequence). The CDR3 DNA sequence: TGCAGTGCAAGGGATTCCTCGGGAGAGACCCAGTACTTC. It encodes CSARDSSGETQYF.

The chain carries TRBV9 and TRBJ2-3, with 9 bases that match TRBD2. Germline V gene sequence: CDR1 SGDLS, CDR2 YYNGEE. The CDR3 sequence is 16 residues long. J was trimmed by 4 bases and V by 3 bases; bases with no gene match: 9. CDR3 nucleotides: TGTGCCAGCAGCGAGAGCGGGGGGCCCGGGGCAGATACGCAGTATTTT. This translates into CASSESGGPGADTQYF.

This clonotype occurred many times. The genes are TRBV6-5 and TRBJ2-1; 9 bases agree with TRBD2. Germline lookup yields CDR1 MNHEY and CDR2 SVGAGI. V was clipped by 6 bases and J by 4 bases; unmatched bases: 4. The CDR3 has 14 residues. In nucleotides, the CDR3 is TGTGCCAGCAGGGGGACTAGCCCGTACAATGAGCAGTTCTTC. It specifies CASRGTSPYNEQFF.